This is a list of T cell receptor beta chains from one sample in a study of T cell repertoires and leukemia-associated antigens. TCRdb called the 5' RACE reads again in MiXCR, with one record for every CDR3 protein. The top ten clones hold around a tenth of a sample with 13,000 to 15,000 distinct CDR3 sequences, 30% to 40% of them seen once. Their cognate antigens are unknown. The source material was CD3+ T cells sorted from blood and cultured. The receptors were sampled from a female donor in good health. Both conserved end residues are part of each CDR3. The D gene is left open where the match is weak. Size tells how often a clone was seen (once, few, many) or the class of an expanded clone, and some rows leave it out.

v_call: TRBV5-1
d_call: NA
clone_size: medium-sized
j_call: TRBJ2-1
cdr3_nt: TGCGCCAGCAGCTCGGTCGAACCAAACCACAATGAGCAGTTCTTC
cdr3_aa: CASSSVEPNHNEQFF

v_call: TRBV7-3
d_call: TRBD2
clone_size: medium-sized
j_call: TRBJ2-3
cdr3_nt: TGTGCCAGCAGCCCGCGGGGGAGTATGACAGATACGCAGTATTTT
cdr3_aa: CASSPRGSMTDTQYF

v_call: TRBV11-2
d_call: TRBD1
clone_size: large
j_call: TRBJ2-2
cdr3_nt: TGTGCCAGCAGGTTCCAGGGGGCATATGGCGGGGAGCTGTTTTTT
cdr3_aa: CASRFQGAYGGELFF

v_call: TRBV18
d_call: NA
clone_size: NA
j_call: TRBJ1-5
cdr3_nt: TGTGCCAGCTCACCAAACCGGGAGGCTCAGCCCCAGCATTTT
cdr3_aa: CASSPNREAQPQHF

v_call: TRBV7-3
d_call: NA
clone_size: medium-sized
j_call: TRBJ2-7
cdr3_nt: TGTGCCAGCAGCTCAGAACTAGCAAATTCCGAGCAGTACTTC
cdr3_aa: CASSSELANSEQYF

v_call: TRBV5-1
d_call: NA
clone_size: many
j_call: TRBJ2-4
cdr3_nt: TGCGCCCATTACGTCGGGGGAGTAAGCATTCAGTACTTC
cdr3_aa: CAHYVGGVSIQYF

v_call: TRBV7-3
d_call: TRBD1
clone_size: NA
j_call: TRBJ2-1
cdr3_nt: TGTGCCAGCGGCTTGACAGGGGGGGATGAGCAGTTCTTC
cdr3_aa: CASGLTGGDEQFF

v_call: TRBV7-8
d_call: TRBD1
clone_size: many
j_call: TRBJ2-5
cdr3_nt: TGTGCCAGCAGCCCAGGACAGGGGGCGGAGACCCAGTACTTC
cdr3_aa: CASSPGQGAETQYF

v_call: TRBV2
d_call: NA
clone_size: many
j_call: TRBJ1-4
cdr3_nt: TGTGCCAGCATTAGAGACAGGATTAATGAAAAACTGTTTTTT
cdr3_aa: CASIRDRINEKLFF

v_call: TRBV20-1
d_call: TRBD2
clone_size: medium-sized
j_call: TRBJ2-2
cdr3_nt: TGCAGTGCCAGACGCGGGAGGGCTAACACCGGGGAGCTGTTTTTT
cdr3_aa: CSARRGRANTGELFF

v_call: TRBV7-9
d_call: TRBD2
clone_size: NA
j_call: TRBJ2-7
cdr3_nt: TGTGCCAGCAGCCATAGCGGGAGTTGGTACGAGCAGTACTTC
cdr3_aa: CASSHSGSWYEQYF

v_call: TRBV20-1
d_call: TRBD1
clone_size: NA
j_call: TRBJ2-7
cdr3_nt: TGTAGTGCTAGAACTGACAGGGGCTACGAGCAGCACTTC
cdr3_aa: CSARTDRGYEQHF

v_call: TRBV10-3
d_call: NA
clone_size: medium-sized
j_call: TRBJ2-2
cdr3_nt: TGTGCCATTGCCAAAGGGGCCGGGGAGCTGTTTTTT
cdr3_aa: CAIAKGAGELFF

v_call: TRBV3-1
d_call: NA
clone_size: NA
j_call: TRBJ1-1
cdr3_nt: TGTGCCAACACCCGACAGAGAATGAACGCTGAAGCTTTCTTT
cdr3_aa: CANTRQRMNAEAFF

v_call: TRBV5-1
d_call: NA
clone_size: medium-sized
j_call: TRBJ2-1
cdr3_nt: TGCGCCAGCAGCTTGGGGGGCGCGGACGGAAATGAGCAGTTCTTC
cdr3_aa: CASSLGGADGNEQFF

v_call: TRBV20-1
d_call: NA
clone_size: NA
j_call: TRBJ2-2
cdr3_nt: TGCGGTGCTAATGCTAGTTCCCGCCCCGGGGAGCTATTTTTT
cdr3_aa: CGANASSRPGELFF

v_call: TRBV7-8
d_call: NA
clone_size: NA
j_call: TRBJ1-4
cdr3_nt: TGTGCCAGTAGCTTAGAACGGGGGTTTGGGGAAAAACTGCTTTTT
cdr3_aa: CASSLERGFGEKLLF

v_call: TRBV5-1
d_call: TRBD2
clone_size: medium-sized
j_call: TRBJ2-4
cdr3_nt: TGCGCCAGTCGGGAGGGAAACGGGATGGCCAAAAACATTCAGTACTTC
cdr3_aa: CASREGNGMAKNIQYF

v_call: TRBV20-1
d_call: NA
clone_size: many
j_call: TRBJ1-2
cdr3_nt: TGCAGTGCTAGAGATTGGGGTAGGGATGATGGCTACACCTTC
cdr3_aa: CSARDWGRDDGYTF

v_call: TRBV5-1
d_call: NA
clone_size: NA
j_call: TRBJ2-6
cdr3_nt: TGTGCCAGCAGCTTGGTGTCTAGCTTTGCCCACGGGGCCAACGTCCTGACTTTC
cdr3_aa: CASSLVSSFAHGANVLTF

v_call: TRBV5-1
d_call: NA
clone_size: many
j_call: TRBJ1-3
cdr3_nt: TGCGCCAGCAGGAGGGGCGGATCTGAGTACTCCTCTGGAAACACCATATATTTT
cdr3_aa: CASRRGGSEYSSGNTIYF

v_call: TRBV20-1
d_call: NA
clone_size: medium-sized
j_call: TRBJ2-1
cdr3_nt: TGCAGTGCTAATGAGCGGTTGAGCTCCTACAATGAGCAGTTCTTC
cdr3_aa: CSANERLSSYNEQFF

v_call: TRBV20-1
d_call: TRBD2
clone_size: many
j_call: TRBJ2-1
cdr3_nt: TGCAGTGCCCATACTTTCCCGGGAGCGGGACGCTACAATGAGCAGTTCTTC
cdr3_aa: CSAHTFPGAGRYNEQFF

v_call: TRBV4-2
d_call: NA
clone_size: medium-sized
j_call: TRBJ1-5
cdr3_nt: TGTGCCAGCAGCCAAGACAAACAGCCCCAGCATTTT
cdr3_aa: CASSQDKQPQHF

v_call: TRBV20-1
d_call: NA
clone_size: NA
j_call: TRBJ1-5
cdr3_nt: TGCAGTGCTAGAGATCCCAGGACAGCGGGCCCCCAGCATTTT
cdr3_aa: CSARDPRTAGPQHF

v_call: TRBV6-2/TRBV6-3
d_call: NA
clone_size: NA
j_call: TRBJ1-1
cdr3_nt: TGTGCCAGCAGTTACACTGGCGGGAACACTGAAGTTTTCTTT
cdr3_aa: CASSYTGGNTEVFF

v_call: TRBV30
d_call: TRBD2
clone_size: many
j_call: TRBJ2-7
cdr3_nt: TGTGCCTGGAGCCCCAGAACTAGCGGGATTGCCTACGAGCAGTACTTC
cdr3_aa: CAWSPRTSGIAYEQYF

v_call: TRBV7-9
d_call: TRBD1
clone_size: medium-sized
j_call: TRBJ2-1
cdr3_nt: TGTGCCAGCAGCTCATCCTCCCCGACAGGGGTGAATGAGCAGTTCTTC
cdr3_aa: CASSSSSPTGVNEQFF

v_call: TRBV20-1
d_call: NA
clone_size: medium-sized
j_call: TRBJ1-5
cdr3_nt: TGCAGTGCTAGAGATCTCAACGGGTATAGCAATCAGCCCCAGCATTTT
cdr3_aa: CSARDLNGYSNQPQHF

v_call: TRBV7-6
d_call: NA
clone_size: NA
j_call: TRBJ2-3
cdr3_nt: TGTGCCAGCAGCCCTAGAGCGGAAACGGCAGATACGCAGTATTTT
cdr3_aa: CASSPRAETADTQYF

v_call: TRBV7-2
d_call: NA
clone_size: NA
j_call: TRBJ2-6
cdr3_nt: TGTGCCAGCAGCTTAAAAGTGGCCATCGTCCTGACTTTC
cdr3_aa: CASSLKVAIVLTF

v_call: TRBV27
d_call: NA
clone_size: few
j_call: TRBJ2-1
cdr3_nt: TGTGCCAGCAGTTTAGGGGGCCCCCTCTCCTACAATGAGCAGTTCTTC
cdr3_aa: CASSLGGPLSYNEQFF

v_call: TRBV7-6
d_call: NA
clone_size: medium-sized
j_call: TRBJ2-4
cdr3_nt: TGTGCCAGCAGTCTAGGGCCGGTAGCCAAAAACATTCAGTACTTC
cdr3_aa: CASSLGPVAKNIQYF

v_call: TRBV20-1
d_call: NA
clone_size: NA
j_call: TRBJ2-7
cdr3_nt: TGCATCGCGGGCGCGGGCCGGGACCCCGTGGAGCAGTACTTC
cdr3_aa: CIAGAGRDPVEQYF

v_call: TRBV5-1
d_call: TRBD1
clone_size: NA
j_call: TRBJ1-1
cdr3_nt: TGCGCCAGCAGCTTGCGGGGACAGGGAAACACTGAAGCTTTCTTT
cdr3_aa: CASSLRGQGNTEAFF

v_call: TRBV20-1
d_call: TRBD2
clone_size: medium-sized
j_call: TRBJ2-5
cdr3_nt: TGCAGTGTCGCGAATAGCGGGAGGTTTGAGACCCAGTACTTC
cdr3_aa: CSVANSGRFETQYF